Presented here are 28 T cell receptor beta chains from one specimen sequenced in a study of regulatory T cells in long-lasting Graves disease. HTBI primers from iRepertoire and Arm-PCR of CDR3 regions yielded the TCR beta libraries. Each CDR3 protein gets one entry after TCRdb re-called the multiplex PCR reads with MiXCR. The sample contains approximately 400,000 distinct CDR3 sequences, around 23% of which appear only once. Time point reported: persistent/refractory GD, antithyroid drugs over 5 years with positive TRAb. The TCR library was prepared using RNA isolated from PBMCs. Here the sequenced sample was peripheral blood mononuclear cells (PBMCs), taken when the disease was refractory, from a patient treated with antithyroid drugs. These receptors originate from a woman in her thirties or forties with Graves disease.

In this sample, this clonotype turned up a few times. The chain recombines TRBV4-1 with TRBJ2-7; D ambiguous. V gave up 1 base and J gave up 6 bases, with 19 bases separating them. The CDR3 is made up of 16 amino acids. Germline assignment: CDR1 MGHRA and CDR2 YSYEKL. CDR3 bases: TGCGCCAGCAGCCAAGGGCCCCTTTTGATACCGGGCGAGCAGTACTTC. Its protein is CASSQGPLLIPGEQYF.

This clonotype showed up just a few times. J is TRBJ1-5 and V is TRBV24-1; perhaps TRBD1 as D (5 bases). This CDR3 is built from 13 residues. The V gene's germline CDR1 is KGHDR and CDR2 SFDVKD. Trimming took 4 bases from V and 5 from J, leaving 8 bases between them. Here the CDR3 DNA reads TGTGCCACCAGTGAGTCAGGGTATCAGCCCCAGCATTTT. Translated, it gives CATSESGYQPQHF.

The table lists this clonotype with many counts. V usage is TRBV7-8 and J usage is TRBJ2-7, with D hard to call. Looked up from germline, CDR1 is SGHVS and CDR2 is FQNEAQ. Trimming took 1 base from V and 5 from J, leaving 12 bases between them. CDR3 length equals 14 residues. Here the CDR3 DNA reads TGTGCCAGCAGCTTAGAAACGGCACCAGACGAGCAGTACTTC. Its protein product is CASSLETAPDEQYF.

The sample holds a few counts of this clonotype. The V and J genes are TRBV10-3 and TRBJ1-2; D may be TRBD1 (5 bases). This CDR3 is 15 amino acids long. The V and J ends lost 8 bases and 6 bases respectively, with 22 bases between them. Germline lookup yields CDR1 ENHRY and CDR2 SYGVKD. CDR3 DNA: TGTGCCATCGGGATGTCCGGGGCCCCCGGCAATGGCTACACCTTC. Its protein product is CAIGMSGAPGNGYTF.

V is TRBV5-6 and J is TRBJ1-5; D ambiguous. V dropped 4 bases and J dropped 5 bases, with 13 bases sitting between them. CDR3 length: 14 residues. Germline V gives CDR1 SGHDT, CDR2 YYEEEE. CDR3 sequence (DNA): TGTGCCAGCAGCCCGGGATGCTGTTATCAGCCCCAGCATTTT. It translates to CASSPGCCYQPQHF.

The sample holds many counts of this clonotype. The rearrangement uses TRBV12-3 or TRBV12-4 and TRBJ1-1; perhaps TRBD1 as D (5 bases). CDR3 length equals 17 residues. Trimming left V 8 bases short and J 1 base short, with 23 bases between. Written as DNA, the CDR3 is TGTGCCAGCTCTCTTGTGGGACTAAGGGCAGGGAACACTGAAGCTTTCTTT. Translation gives CASSLVGLRAGNTEAFF.

In this sample, this clonotype turned up once. V and J are TRBV20-1 and TRBJ2-3; TRBD2 aligns across 8 bases. Germline values: CDR1 DFQATT, CDR2 SNEGSKA (reference sequence). The V and J ends lost 6 bases and 2 bases, in that order; junction bases with no gene match: 7. This CDR3 has 14 residues. The CDR3 DNA reads TGCAGTGCCTCGGGACTAGTAGACACAGATACGCAGTATTTT. The encoded protein is CSASGLVDTDTQYF.

CDR3 nucleotides: TGCGCCAGCAGCTTGACAGGAATAACTGAAGCTTTCTTT. This codes for CASSLTGITEAFF. V is TRBV5-1 and J is TRBJ1-1, with D perhaps TRBD1 (5 bases). The germline gives CDR1 SGHRS, CDR2 YFSETQ. The CDR3 is 13 residues long. V lost 1 base and J 5 bases, leaving 9 bases between the germline ends.

This clonotype was observed at least ten times. The chain employs TRBV11-2 and TRBJ1-1; D remains unclear. The length of the CDR3 is 15 residues. V was shortened by 4 bases and J by 6 bases, with 18 bases between the two germline ends. The germline V gene encodes CDR1 SGHAT and CDR2 FQNNGV. CDR3 sequence (DNA): TGTGCCAGCAGCTATAGCGATCTCTCTGGCGCTGAAGCTTTCTTT. As protein: CASSYSDLSGAEAFF.

This clonotype was counted between two and nine times. The chain has TRBV20-1 and TRBJ1-5, with D possibly matching TRBD1 (6 bases). The CDR3 runs 16 residues. V was cut by 0 bases and J by 7 bases, with 19 bases left in between. CDR1 is DFQATT, CDR2 SNEGSKA, per germline (reference sequence). The CDR3 coding sequence is TGCAGTGCTAGAGATGGGGCAGCGGCAGGGGAACAGCCCCAGCATTTT. This translates into CSARDGAAAGEQPQHF.

This clonotype has ten or more counts. The J gene is TRBJ2-2, the V gene TRBV27, with no clear D. The CDR3 loop spans 17 amino acids. The germline gives CDR1 MNHEY, CDR2 SMNVEV (reference sequence). V gave up 5 bases and J gave up 0 bases, with 16 bases separating them. CDR3 region: CASSRLRRTANTGELFF. The CDR3 DNA follows: TGTGCCAGCAGTCGACTGCGACGCACAGCGAACACCGGGGAGCTGTTTTTT.

The V call is TRBV20-1, the J call TRBJ1-2; weak D call: TRBD1 (5 bases). With 2 bases removed from V and 2 bases from J, the gap between germline ends came to 9 bases. Germline CDR1 is DFQATT and CDR2 is SNEGSKA (reference sequence). The CDR3 covers 13 residues. CDR3 region: CSARQDRNYGYTF. For the CDR3, the DNA is TGCAGTGCTAGACAAGACAGAAACTATGGCTACACCTTC.

In this sample, this clonotype turned up a few times. The chain employs TRBV7-6 and TRBJ2-7; D uncertain. This CDR3 contains 14 residues. Germline CDR1 reads SGHVS; CDR2 reads FNYEAQ. Trimming left V 3 bases short and J 3 bases short, with 12 bases between. The CDR3 here is CASSFIGSGYEQYF. CDR3 coding DNA: TGTGCCAGCAGCTTTATTGGTTCGGGCTACGAGCAGTACTTC.

In regard to this clonotype: This probably arose from a read error, given a far larger clone one base away. V usage is TRBV12-3 or TRBV12-4 and J usage is TRBJ2-5; 8 bases align to TRBD1. V shed 5 bases, J shed 1 base, and the junction held 0 bases outside the gene matches. The CDR3 loop spans 13 amino acids. The CDR3 sequence: CASSTGGQETQYF. CDR3 coding DNA: TGTGCCAGCAGTACAGGGGGCCAAGAGACCCAGTACTTC.

The table lists this clonotype with many counts. V gene TRBV15 combines with J gene TRBJ1-1; no firm D call. Per the germline V gene, CDR1 is LNHNV and CDR2 is YYDKDF (reference sequence). This CDR3 has 12 amino acids. The V gene lost 3 bases and the J gene lost 10 bases, with 12 bases spanning the gap. This CDR3 is CATSSNLGLAFF. The DNA for the CDR3 is TGTGCCACCAGCAGCAACCTGGGATTAGCTTTCTTT.

In the case of this clonotype: A much larger clone lies a single base off, so this may be a read error. This rearrangement joins TRBV12-3 or TRBV12-4 to TRBJ1-1, with D unclear. The CDR3 consists of 15 residues. CDR3 bases: TGTGCCAACAGTTTAAATAGTCTGAGAAACACTGAAGCTTTCTTT. Its protein product is CANSLNSLRNTEAFF.

V gene TRBV10-3 combines with J gene TRBJ1-3; D is perhaps TRBD1 (6 bases). CDR3 length: 15 residues. The ends were cut back, 0 bases at V and 6 bases at J, with 12 bases in the middle. The germline V gene encodes CDR1 ENHRY and CDR2 SYGVKD. DNA of the CDR3: TGTGCCATCAGTGAGTCTGCGGGGGGCGAAAACACCATATATTTT. Translated, it gives CAISESAGGENTIYF.

This clonotype was observed at least ten times. This chain connects TRBV28 to TRBJ1-4, with D perhaps matching TRBD1 (6 bases). Trimming stripped 6 bases from V and 8 bases from J, with 16 bases between. There are 14 residues in the CDR3. Germline CDR1 reads MDHEN; CDR2 reads SYDVKM. CDR3 DNA sequence: TGTGCCAGCAGACTCGGCGGGGGCCGGGAAAAACTGTTTTTT. This sequence encodes CASRLGGGREKLFF.

Ten or more counts support this clonotype. This rearrangement joins TRBV11-2 to TRBJ1-1; D remains unclear. Germline V gives CDR1 SGHAT, CDR2 FQNNGV. The CDR3 covers 13 residues. V lost 3 bases and J lost 2, with 7 bases in between. Written as DNA, the CDR3 is TGTGCCAGCAGCTTGCGGAGAAACACTGAAGCTTTCTTT. It yields the protein CASSLRRNTEAFF.

The V call is TRBV12-3 or TRBV12-4, the J call TRBJ2-3; TRBD1 might be the D (6 bases). V shed 4 bases and J shed 3 bases, with 17 bases lying between them. The CDR3 runs to 16 residues. CDR3: CASSSRRPRGTDTQYF. CDR3 bases: TGTGCCAGCAGTTCCCGGAGACCTAGGGGGACAGATACGCAGTATTTT.

This clonotype was observed at least ten times. This rearrangement joins TRBV28 to TRBJ1-1; tentative D call: TRBD1 (5 bases). V lost 4 bases, J lost 0 bases, and 9 bases lay in between. The CDR3 loop spans 14 amino acids. In germline, CDR1 is MDHEN, CDR2 SYDVKM. CDR3 residues: CASSSGILNTEAFF. The CDR3 region has the DNA TGTGCCAGCAGTTCAGGGATTTTGAACACTGAAGCTTTCTTT.

This clonotype was seen a handful of times. The V gene is TRBV5-1, the J gene TRBJ1-2; D not certain. V was pared by 4 bases and J by 2 bases, with 18 bases between. Per germline, CDR1 SGHRS and CDR2 YFSETQ. This CDR3 contains 16 residues. The CDR3 DNA reads TGCGCCAGCAGCGCCCCGGACGGCAAGGCGAACTATGGCTACACCTTC. As protein: CASSAPDGKANYGYTF. Full variable domain (rest looked up from reference TRBV5-1 and TRBJ1-2): KAGVTQTPRYLIKTRGQQVTLSCSPISGHRSVSWYQQTPGQGLQFLFEYFSETQRNKGNFPGRFSGRQFSNSRSEMNVSTLELGDSALYLCASSAPDGKANYGYTFGSGTRLTVV.

The chain is built from TRBV19 and TRBJ2-2, with 14 bases identical to TRBD2. The CDR3 covers 21 residues. The V gene end was trimmed by 3 bases and the J gene end by 6 bases; junction bases not matched to a gene: 18. The germline CDR1 and CDR2 sequences are LNHDA and SQIVND (reference sequence). The CDR3 sequence: CASSIYPSGTSGSGGSGELFF. For the CDR3, the DNA is TGTGCCAGTAGTATTTACCCTTCTGGGACTAGCGGGAGTGGCGGTTCCGGGGAGCTGTTTTTT.

This chain joins TRBV9 and TRBJ2-2; D not certain. The CDR3 loop spans 13 amino acids. The V gene lost 5 bases and the J gene lost 6 bases, with 11 bases spanning the gap. Germline V CDR1 and CDR2: SGDLS, YYNGEE. The DNA for the CDR3 is TGTGCCAGCAGTTCGACCCACCCCGGGGAGCTGTTTTTT. Translation gives CASSSTHPGELFF.

V is TRBV27 and J is TRBJ2-4, with D hard to call. Trimming took 4 bases from V and 0 from J, leaving 19 bases between them. This CDR3 has 18 amino acids. CDR1 is MNHEY, CDR2 SMNVEV, per germline (reference sequence). The CDR3 DNA reads TGTGCCAGCAGTTGCGAAATTTGGTCGTTTCTAGCCAAAAACATTCAGTACTTC. Translated, it gives CASSCEIWSFLAKNIQYF.

Of note for this clonotype: A much larger clone differs by one base, so this may be a read error. The V and J genes are TRBV28 and TRBJ2-7, with D unclear. This CDR3 has 15 residues. Per the germline V gene, CDR1 is MDHEN and CDR2 is SYDVKM. The CDR3 DNA is TGTGCCAGCAGTTTATGGCAGCAGAACTCCTACGGGCAGTACTTC. This sequence encodes CASSLWQQNSYGQYF. Full variable domain (outside the CDR3, taken from reference TRBV28 and TRBJ2-7): DVKVTQSSRYLVKRTGEKVFLECVQDMDHENMFWYRQDPGLGLRLIYFSYDVKMKEKGDIPEGYSVSREKKERFSLILESASTNQTSMYLCASSLWQQNSYGQYFGPGTRLTVT.

The chain joins TRBV19 to TRBJ2-7, with TRBD1 matching over 7 bases. In germline, CDR1 is LNHDA, CDR2 SQIVND (reference sequence). There are 15 residues in the CDR3. V dropped 6 bases and J dropped 2; count of bases not matched to a gene: 10. The CDR3, as DNA: TGTGCCAGTAGCTTCGGACAGGTTAGCCCCTACGAGCAGTACTTC. As protein: CASSFGQVSPYEQYF.

The V call is TRBV5-1, the J call TRBJ2-2, with D perhaps matching TRBD1 (5 bases). V lost 0 bases, J lost 7 bases, and 10 bases lay in between. The CDR3 is 14 amino acids. Germline CDR1 reads SGHRS; CDR2 reads YFSETQ. The CDR3 sequence: CASSLGQGIGELFF. Here the CDR3 DNA reads TGCGCCAGCAGCTTGGGCCAGGGTATCGGGGAGCTGTTTTTT.